The present TCR beta chain was sequenced within a study of OX40 agonist ivuxolimab in advanced cancers. Data came from immunoSEQ multiplex PCR; TCRdb stores just in-frame clones and leaves some out. The sample carries 100,000 to 150,000 clones, just over 90% recorded once. The sample holds one count of this clone. Its antigen is still unknown. Germline V lookup: CDR1 LGHNA, CDR2 YSLEER. V dropped 3 bases and J dropped 5; count of bases not matched to a gene: 10. The CDR3 consists of 18 residues. Study-level results: Averaging showed that CD8+ T cells had more expanded clones than CD4+ did. CD4+ and CD8+ T cells in blood underwent clonal expansion by week 6 at 0.1 to 3.0 mg/kg.

The sequencing here drew on CD4+ or CD8+ T cells sorted from blood, taken in a trial of the OX40 agonist ivuxolimab. The V call is TRBV4-3, the J call TRBJ2-1; 13 nucleotides line up with TRBD2. This sequence originates from an adult with an advanced solid tumor such as melanoma, head and neck, liver or kidney cancer. CDR3 residues: CASSHHLGGTSGNNEQFF. CDR3 nucleotide sequence: TGCGCCAGCAGCCACCATCTTGGGGGGACTAGCGGGAACAATGAGCAGTTCTTC.